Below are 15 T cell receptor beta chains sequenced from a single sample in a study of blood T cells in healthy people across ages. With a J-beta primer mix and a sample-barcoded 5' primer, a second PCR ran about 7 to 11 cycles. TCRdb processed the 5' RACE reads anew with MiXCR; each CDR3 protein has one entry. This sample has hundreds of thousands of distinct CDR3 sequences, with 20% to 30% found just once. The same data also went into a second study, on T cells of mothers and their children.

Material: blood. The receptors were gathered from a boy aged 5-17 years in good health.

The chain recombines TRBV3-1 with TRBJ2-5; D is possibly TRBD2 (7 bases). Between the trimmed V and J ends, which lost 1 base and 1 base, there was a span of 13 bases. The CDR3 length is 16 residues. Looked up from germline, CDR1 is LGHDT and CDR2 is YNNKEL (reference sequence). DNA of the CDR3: TGTGCCAGCAGCCAAGTTGGGGGGGGCCTCCAAGAGACCCAGTACTTC. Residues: CASSQVGGGLQETQYF.

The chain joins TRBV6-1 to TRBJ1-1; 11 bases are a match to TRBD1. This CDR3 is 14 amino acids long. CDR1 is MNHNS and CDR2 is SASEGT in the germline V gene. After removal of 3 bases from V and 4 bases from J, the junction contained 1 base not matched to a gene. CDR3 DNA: TGTGCCAGCAGTGACGGACAGGGGGCCACTGAAGCTTTCTTT. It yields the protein CASSDGQGATEAFF.

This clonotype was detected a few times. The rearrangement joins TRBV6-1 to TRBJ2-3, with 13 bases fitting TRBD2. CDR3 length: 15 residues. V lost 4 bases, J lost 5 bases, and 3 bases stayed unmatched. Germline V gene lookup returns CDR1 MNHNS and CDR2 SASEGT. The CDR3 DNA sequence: TGTGCCAGCAGTGCGGGACTAGCGGGAAAAGATACGCAGTATTTT. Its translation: CASSAGLAGKDTQYF.

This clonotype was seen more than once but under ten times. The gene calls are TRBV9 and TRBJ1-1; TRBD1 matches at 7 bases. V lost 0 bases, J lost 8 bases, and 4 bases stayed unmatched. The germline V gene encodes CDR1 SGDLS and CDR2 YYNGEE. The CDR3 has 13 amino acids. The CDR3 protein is CASSVGGQTEAFF. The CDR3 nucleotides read TGTGCCAGCAGCGTAGGGGGACAGACAGAAGCTTTCTTT.

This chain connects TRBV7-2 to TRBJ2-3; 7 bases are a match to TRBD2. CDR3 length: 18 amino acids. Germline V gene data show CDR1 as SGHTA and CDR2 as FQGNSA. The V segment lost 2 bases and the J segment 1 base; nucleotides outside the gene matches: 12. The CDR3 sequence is CASSLSSGGVGGTDTQYF. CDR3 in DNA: TGTGCCAGCAGCTTATCTAGTGGGGGGGTTGGAGGCACAGATACGCAGTATTTT.

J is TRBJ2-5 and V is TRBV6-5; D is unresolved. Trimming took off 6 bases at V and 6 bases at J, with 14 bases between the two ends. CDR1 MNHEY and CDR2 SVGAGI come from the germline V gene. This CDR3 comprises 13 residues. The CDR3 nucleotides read TGTGCCAGCAGCCAACCCGCGGTTCAGACCCAGTACTTC. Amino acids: CASSQPAVQTQYF.

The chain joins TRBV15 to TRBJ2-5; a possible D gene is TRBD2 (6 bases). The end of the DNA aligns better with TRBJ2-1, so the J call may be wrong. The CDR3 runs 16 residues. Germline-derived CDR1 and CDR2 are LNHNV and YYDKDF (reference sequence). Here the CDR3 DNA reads TGTGCCACCAGCAGAAGGGCGGGACTCTCATACAATGAGCAGTTCTTC. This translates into CATSRRAGLSYNEQFF.

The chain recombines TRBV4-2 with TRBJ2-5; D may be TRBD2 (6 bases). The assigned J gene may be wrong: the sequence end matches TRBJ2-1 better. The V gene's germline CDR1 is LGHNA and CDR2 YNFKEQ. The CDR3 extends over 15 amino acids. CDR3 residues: CASSQEGGIVNEQFF. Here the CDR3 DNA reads TGTGCCAGCAGCCAAGAAGGCGGGATAGTCAATGAGCAGTTCTTC.

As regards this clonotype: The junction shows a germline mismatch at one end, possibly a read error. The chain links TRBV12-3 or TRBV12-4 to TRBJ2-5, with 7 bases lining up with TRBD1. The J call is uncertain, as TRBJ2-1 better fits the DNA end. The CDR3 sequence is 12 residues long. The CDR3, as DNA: TGTGCCAGCAGCTTAGAGGACAGGCAGCAGTTCTTC. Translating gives CASSLEDRQQFF.

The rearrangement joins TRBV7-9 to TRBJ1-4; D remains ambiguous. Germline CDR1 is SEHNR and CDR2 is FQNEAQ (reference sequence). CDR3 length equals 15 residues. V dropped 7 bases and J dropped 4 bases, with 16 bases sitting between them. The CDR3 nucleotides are TGTGCCAGCACCCAAGACGGCCATATTAATGAAAAACTGTTTTTT. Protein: CASTQDGHINEKLFF.

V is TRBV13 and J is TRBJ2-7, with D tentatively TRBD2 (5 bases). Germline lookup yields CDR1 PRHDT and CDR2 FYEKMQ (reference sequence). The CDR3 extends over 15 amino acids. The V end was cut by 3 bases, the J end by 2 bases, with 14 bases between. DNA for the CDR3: TGTGCCAGCAGCTTTGGCATCGGGGTGCCCTACGAGCAGTACTTC. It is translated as CASSFGIGVPYEQYF. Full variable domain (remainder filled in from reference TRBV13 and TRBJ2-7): AAGVIQSPRHLIKEKRETATLKCYPIPRHDTVYWYQQGPGQDPQFLISFYEKMQSDKGSIPDRFSAQQFSDYHSELNMSSLELGDSALYFCASSFGIGVPYEQYFGPGTRLTVT.

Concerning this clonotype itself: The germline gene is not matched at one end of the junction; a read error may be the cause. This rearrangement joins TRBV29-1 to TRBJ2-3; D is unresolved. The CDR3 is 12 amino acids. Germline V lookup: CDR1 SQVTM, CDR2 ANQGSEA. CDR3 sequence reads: CRVVTSTDTQYF. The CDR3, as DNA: TGCAGGGTTGTTACCAGCACAGATACGCAGTATTTT.

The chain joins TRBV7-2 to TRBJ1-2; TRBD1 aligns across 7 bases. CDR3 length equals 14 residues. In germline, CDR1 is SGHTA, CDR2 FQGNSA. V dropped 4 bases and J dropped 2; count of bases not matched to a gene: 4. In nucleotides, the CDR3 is TGTGCCAGCAGCTACCAGACAGGGAACTATGGCTACACCTTC. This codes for CASSYQTGNYGYTF.

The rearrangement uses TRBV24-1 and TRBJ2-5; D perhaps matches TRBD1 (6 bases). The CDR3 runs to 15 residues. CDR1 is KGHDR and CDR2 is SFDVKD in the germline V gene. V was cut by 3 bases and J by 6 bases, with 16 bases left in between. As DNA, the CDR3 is TGTGCCACCAGTGATCCCCGAGGGGGTGACCAGACCCAGTACTTC. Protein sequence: CATSDPRGGDQTQYF.

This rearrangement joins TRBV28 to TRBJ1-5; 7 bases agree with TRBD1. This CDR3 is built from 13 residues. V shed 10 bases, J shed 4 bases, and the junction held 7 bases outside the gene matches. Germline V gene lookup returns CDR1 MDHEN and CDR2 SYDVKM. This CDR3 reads CATRDSSNQPQHF. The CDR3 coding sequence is TGTGCCACAAGGGACAGCTCTAATCAGCCCCAGCATTTT.